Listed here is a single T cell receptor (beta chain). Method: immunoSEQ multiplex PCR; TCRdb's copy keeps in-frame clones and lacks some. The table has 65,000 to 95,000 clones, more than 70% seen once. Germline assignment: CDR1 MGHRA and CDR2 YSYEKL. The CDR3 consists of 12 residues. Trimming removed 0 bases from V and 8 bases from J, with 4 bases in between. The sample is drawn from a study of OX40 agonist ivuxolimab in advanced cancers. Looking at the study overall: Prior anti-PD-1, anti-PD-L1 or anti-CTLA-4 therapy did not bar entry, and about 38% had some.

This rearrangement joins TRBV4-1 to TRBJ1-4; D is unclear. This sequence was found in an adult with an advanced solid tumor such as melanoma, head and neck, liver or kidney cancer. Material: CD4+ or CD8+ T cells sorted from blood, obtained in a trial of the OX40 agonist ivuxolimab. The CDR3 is CASSQDREKLFF. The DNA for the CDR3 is TGCGCCAGCAGCCAAGATCGAGAAAAACTGTTTTTT.